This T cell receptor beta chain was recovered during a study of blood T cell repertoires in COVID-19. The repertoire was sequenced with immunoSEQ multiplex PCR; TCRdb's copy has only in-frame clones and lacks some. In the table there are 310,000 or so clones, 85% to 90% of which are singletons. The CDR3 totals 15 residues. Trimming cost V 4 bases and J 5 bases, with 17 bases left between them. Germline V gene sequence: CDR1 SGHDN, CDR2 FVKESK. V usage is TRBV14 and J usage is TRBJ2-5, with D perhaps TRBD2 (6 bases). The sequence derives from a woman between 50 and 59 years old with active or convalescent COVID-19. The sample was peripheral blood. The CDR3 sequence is CASSPGTVARETQYF. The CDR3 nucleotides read TGTGCCAGCAGCCCGGGGACTGTAGCTCGCGAGACCCAGTACTTC.